This TCR beta chain was identified in a study of T-cell memory formation after mild COVID-19. The germline V gene encodes CDR1 SGHTA and CDR2 FQGTGA. The CDR3 consists of 15 residues. The trim removed 4 bases at V and 0 bases at J, leaving 3 bases unmatched. TCRdb reanalysed the 5' RACE reads using MiXCR and keeps one entry per CDR3 protein. In the table there are a few hundred thousand distinct CDR3 sequences, approximately 10% of which are singletons. About this clonotype: This clone may be a read error of a much larger clone one base away.

Sequencing was carried out using PBMCs or a T cell subset sorted from them (not recorded which). This rearrangement joins TRBV7-3 to TRBJ2-1, with TRBD1 matching over 7 bases. The clonotype was recovered from a man between 18 and 29 years old who had mild COVID-19 (a few samples of this study predate the infection). Cell type and time point are not known. The CDR3 nucleotides are TGTGCCAGCAGCTCGGGACAGAACTCCTACAATGAGCAGTTCTTC. Translation: CASSSGQNSYNEQFF.